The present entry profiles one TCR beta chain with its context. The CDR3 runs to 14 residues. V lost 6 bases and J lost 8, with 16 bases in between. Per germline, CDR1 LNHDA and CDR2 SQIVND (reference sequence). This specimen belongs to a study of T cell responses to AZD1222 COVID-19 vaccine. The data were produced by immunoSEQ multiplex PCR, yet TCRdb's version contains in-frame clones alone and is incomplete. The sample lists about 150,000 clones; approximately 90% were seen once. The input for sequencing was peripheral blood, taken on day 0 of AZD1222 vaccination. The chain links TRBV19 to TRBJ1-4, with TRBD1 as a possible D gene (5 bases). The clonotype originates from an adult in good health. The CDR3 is CASSQDRGREKLFF. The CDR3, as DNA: TGTGCCAGTAGCCAAGACCGGGGCAGAGAAAAACTGTTTTTT.